This TCR beta chain is drawn from a study of Graves' ophthalmopathy and Graves' hyperthyroidism (dated by TCRdb to between 2018 and 2020). Notes on the research overall: Peripheral blood was collected before any treatment was given, at the time of initial diagnosis. TCR beta repertoire signatures were used to distinguish Graves' ophthalmopathy from Graves' hyperthyroidism and to predict progression to ophthalmopathy. In total, 135 blood samples were TCR-sequenced: fewer than 50 ophthalmopathy, under 80 hyperthyroidism and about 17 hyperthyroidism-to-ophthalmopathy patients. To explore V-J signatures that separate ophthalmopathy from hyperthyroidism, a discovery set of about a hundred patients was enrolled, consisting of more than 40 with ophthalmopathy and roughly 57 with stable hyperthyroidism. For independent validation, a separate cohort was made up of approximately 19 hyperthyroidism patients plus 17 patients who later progressed from hyperthyroidism to ophthalmopathy. In over 5 hyperthyroidism patients, the T-cell repertoire of thyroid tissue was compared with the T-cell repertoire of blood. Once sampling was done, hyperthyroidism patients were given methimazole at a starting dose of 30 mg daily, while ophthalmopathy patients were given high-dose intravenous methylprednisolone.

There are 14 amino acids in the CDR3, from cysteine to phenylalanine inclusive. Of the read, only the CDR3 DNA is kept; its 42 bases are in frame from base 1. Trimming takes 8 bases from V and 8 bases from J, and the germline ends sit 16 bases apart. On the study overall, not on this receptor specifically: In cross-validation, the 13-signature model distinguished ophthalmopathy from stable hyperthyroidism with around 90% sensitivity and about 81% specificity, while in the test set the corresponding values were around 79% and 71%. Most of the expanded thyroid clonotypes with a frequency above 0.001 were also detected in blood, and it was suggested that the thyroid immune response may be reflected by blood repertoires. Sample size was not statistically predetermined, and group allocation was not concealed from the investigators. In validation, the model predicted ophthalmopathy progression with about 70% sensitivity and roughly 72% specificity; some twelve predicted patients were CT-confirmed with GO in a median of around 6 months.

The ophthalmopathy patients had moderately to severely active disease, with a Clinical Activity Score of 3 or higher, a NOSPECS grade of 4 or higher, and a disease duration of less than 3 months. Patients were excluded if they had other autoimmune diseases, uncontrolled infections, pregnancy or lactation. Clinical symptoms, serum thyroxine, TRAb, thyroid ultrasound and orbital computed tomography formed the basis of the diagnosis. PBMCs were isolated from 7.5 to 10 ml of fresh peripheral blood by Ficoll-Paque density gradient centrifugation. Total RNA was extracted using Trizol reagent, and RNA quality was checked on an Agilent 2100 Bioanalyzer. For repertoire sequencing, the TCR beta CDR3 regions were amplified from RNA transcripts. The first round of RT-PCR was done with HTBI primers and the Qiagen OneStep RT-PCR kit, and was followed by a second round of multiplex PCR, then size selection and purification. Libraries were sequenced on an Illumina HiSeq2000 using paired-end 100 bp reads. Per the original workflow: SOAPnuke was used to process the reads, throwing out any read that had adapters, had uncalled bases, had a mean Phred below 15, or lacked an exact constant-primer or identifier match. COPE v1.2.5 was used to merge high-quality paired reads. Unique nucleotide sequences were defined as clonotypes and aligned to IMGT TRB V, D and J references using MiTCR v1.1. The analysis was limited to V-J combinations with a frequency above 0.0001, which together covered approximately 99% of the repertoires. For each V-J combination, a TCR clonal expansion and chaos score was defined as F50 clonal expansion divided by the chaos observed in the TCRdist matrix. Welch's t-statistics and random forest were used to narrow the features down to 10 to 15 V-J combinations, which were then fed into a naive Bayes classifier. Thyroid-blood repertoire similarity was quantified with the Morisita-Horn index. TCRdb reanalyzed the raw reads on its own, using fastp at Q25 for trimming and MiXCR for clone calling, and kept in-frame beta chains. Identical CDR3 protein sequences are pooled into one entry, listed with their most common genes and DNA. These V and J calls originate from TCRdb's pipeline instead of the authors' own analysis. The sample table contains under 350,000 distinct CDR3 sequences; only one count was recorded for roughly 15% of them. About 12% of the sample lies in the top ten.

A few counts support this clonotype. Its antigen remains undetermined. Per-nucleotide qualities are absent, and no much larger clonotype sits a single base away. The receptor comes from an adult man with Graves' ophthalmopathy. The sequence links TRBV12-3 or TRBV12-4 to TRBJ1-6; the D region possibly corresponds to TRBD1 (5 bases align). The sequencing sample was made of peripheral blood. The nucleotide sequence reads as follows: TGTGCCAGCCGCGAACATATGGGGGATTCACCCCTCCACTTT. It translates to CASREHMGDSPLHF.